This is a list of T cell receptor beta chains from one sample in a study of T cell changes during pregnancy in multiple sclerosis. The protocol was immunoSEQ multiplex PCR, while the TCRdb copy is restricted to in-frame clones and leaves out a portion. The sample contains approximately 80,000 clones, approximately 91% of which appear only once. The sequencing used PBMCs, collected in the first trimester of pregnancy. The receptors stem from a female donor in good health, serving as a control in a pregnancy study. Some clones in this sample may be carry-over from other donors' samples. Both conserved end residues are part of each CDR3. D genes are given only for firm matches. Clone size is not always given. Where it is, it says once, few, many or a class for expanded clones.

cdr3_aa cdr3_nt v_call cdr3_length j_call clone_size d_call
CASSLWSYNEQFF TGCGCCAGCAGCTTGTGGAGCTACAATGAGCAGTTCTTC TRBV5-1 13 TRBJ2-1 NA NA
CASSIGRTGMDSGANVLTF TGTGCCAGTAGTATCGGGCGGACAGGAATGGACTCTGGGGCCAACGTCCTGACTTTC TRBV19 19 TRBJ2-6 NA TRBD1
CASSQGRNRNEQFF TGTGCCAGCTCACAAGGTCGCAACAGAAATGAGCAGTTCTTC TRBV18 14 TRBJ2-1 NA NA
CASSFRGGEQFF TGTGCCAGCAGCTTTCGGGGGGGTGAGCAGTTCTTC TRBV7-3 12 TRBJ2-1 NA TRBD2
CASEERRSSYEQYF TGTGCCAGCGAAGAACGGCGGAGCTCCTACGAGCAGTACTTC TRBV6-1 14 TRBJ2-7 few NA
CASSFTGYGTDTQYF TGTGCCAGCAGTTTCACAGGGTATGGCACAGATACGCAGTATTTT TRBV6-1 15 TRBJ2-3 NA NA
CASSLNPGNQETQYF TGTGCCAGCAGTTTAAACCCAGGGAACCAAGAGACCCAGTACTTC TRBV28 15 TRBJ2-5 NA NA
CASRPKGSGNTIYF TGTGCCAGCAGGCCGAAGGGGTCCGGAAACACCATATATTTT TRBV28 14 TRBJ1-3 NA NA
CASSLSRTHVETQYF TGTGCCAGCAGCTTATCTCGGACACACGTGGAGACCCAGTACTTC TRBV7-3 15 TRBJ2-5 few NA
CASSQGINYGYTF TGCGCCAGCAGCCAAGGTATTAACTATGGCTACACCTTC TRBV4-3 13 TRBJ1-2 NA NA
CATSKQGSEQYF TGTGCCACCAGCAAACAGGGATCCGAGCAGTACTTC TRBV15 12 TRBJ2-7 many NA
CASRRLAGVDTQYF TGTGCCAGCAGGCGACTAGCGGGGGTAGATACGCAGTATTTT TRBV6-5 14 TRBJ2-3 NA TRBD2
CASTVGQGGPEKLFF TGTGCCAGCACCGTCGGACAGGGAGGCCCCGAAAAACTGTTTTTT TRBV2 15 TRBJ1-4 NA TRBD1
CARFEASGKETQYF TGTGCCAGATTTGAGGCTAGCGGGAAGGAGACCCAGTACTTC TRBV7-5 14 TRBJ2-5 NA NA
CASSQGGTGALIDYEQYF TGTGCCAGCAGCCAGGGGGGGACAGGGGCTCTGATCGATTACGAGCAGTACTTC TRBV11-2 18 TRBJ2-7 NA TRBD1
CASSPLAGQQETQYF TGTGCCAGCAGCCCACTAGCGGGCCAGCAAGAGACCCAGTACTTC TRBV4-2 15 TRBJ2-5 NA TRBD2
CASSFFAEAFF TGTGCCAGCAGTTTTTTCGCGGAAGCTTTCTTT TRBV28 11 TRBJ1-1 NA NA
CASRSGQAREKLFF TGTGCCAGCAGATCTGGACAGGCTAGGGAAAAACTGTTTTTT TRBV28 14 TRBJ1-4 NA TRBD1
CASSESTGVSYTEAFF TGCGCCAGCAGTGAGTCGACGGGGGTCTCTTACACTGAAGCTTTCTTT TRBV10-2 16 TRBJ1-1 NA NA
CSVELRGPEQYF TGCAGCGTTGAGTTAAGGGGGCCCGAGCAGTACTTC TRBV29-1 12 TRBJ2-7 once TRBD1
CASSFFRPGTGFRGNQPQHF TGTGCCAGCAGCTTCTTCCGACCCGGGACAGGCTTCCGGGGCAATCAGCCCCAGCATTTT TRBV7-8 20 TRBJ1-5 NA TRBD1
CASSLDRAVGDTQYF TGTGCCAGCAGCTTGGACAGGGCAGTTGGCGATACGCAGTATTTT TRBV5-4 15 TRBJ2-3 NA NA
CASSFSSGANVLTF TGCGCCAGCAGCTTCAGCTCTGGGGCCAACGTCCTGACTTTC TRBV5-1 14 TRBJ2-6 once NA
CASKNRDSYNEKLFF TGTGCCAGCAAAAATAGGGACAGCTATAATGAAAAACTGTTTTTT TRBV2 15 TRBJ1-4 NA TRBD1
CASSFRANTEAFF TGTGCCAGCAGTTTCAGGGCGAACACTGAAGCTTTCTTT TRBV28 13 TRBJ1-1 once NA
CASSLVRGGRTNEKLFF TGTGCCAGCAGCTTAGTAAGGGGGGGAAGAACTAATGAAAAACTGTTTTTT TRBV7-8 17 TRBJ1-4 NA NA
CASSKLAGANTGELFF TGTGCCAGTAGTAAACTAGCGGGGGCCAACACCGGGGAGCTGTTTTTT TRBV19 16 TRBJ2-2 once TRBD2
CASSLASGGYTDTQYF TGTGCCAGCAGTCTTGCTAGCGGGGGCTACACAGATACGCAGTATTTT TRBV7-2 16 TRBJ2-3 few TRBD2
CASSLVRGDTGELFF TGCGCCAGCAGCTTGGTTCGGGGGGACACCGGGGAGCTGTTTTTT TRBV5-1 15 TRBJ2-2 NA TRBD2
CASSQIIGQPQHF TGCGCCAGCAGCCAAATTATCGGTCAGCCCCAGCATTTT TRBV4-3 13 TRBJ1-5 NA NA
CASSDLQGVVNYGYTF TGTGCCAGCAGTGATCTACAGGGGGTAGTTAACTATGGCTACACCTTC TRBV6-1 16 TRBJ1-2 NA TRBD1
CASSIGRGMNTEAFF TGTGCCAGCAGTATCGGACGGGGTATGAACACTGAAGCTTTCTTT TRBV28 15 TRBJ1-1 NA NA
CASSLAPGQGDTEAFF TGCGCCAGCAGCTTGGCCCCGGGACAGGGGGACACTGAAGCTTTCTTT TRBV5-1 16 TRBJ1-1 once TRBD1
CASSSDSLSYEQYF TGTGCCAGCAGTTCTGACAGCCTCTCCTACGAGCAGTACTTC TRBV27 14 TRBJ2-7 NA NA
CASSPGQGVRTGELFF TGTGCCAGCAGCCCGGGACAGGGGGTGCGAACCGGGGAGCTGTTTTTT TRBV7-2 16 TRBJ2-2 NA TRBD1
CASSPPGGITKNIQYF TGTGCCAGCTCACCTCCGGGGGGAATAACCAAAAACATTCAGTACTTC TRBV18 16 TRBJ2-4 once TRBD2
CASNWGDGNHGYTF TGTGCCAGCAATTGGGGGGATGGTAACCATGGCTACACCTTC TRBV5-6 14 TRBJ1-2 once NA
CASSLTGADEQYF TGTGCCAGCAGTTTGACAGGGGCCGACGAGCAGTACTTC TRBV27 13 TRBJ2-7 NA TRBD1
CASSPLPGNIQYF TGTGCCAGCAGCCCTTTACCCGGGAACATTCAGTACTTC TRBV7-9 13 TRBJ2-4 few NA
CASSLGQAGAQPQHF TGTGCCAGCAGCCTAGGACAGGCAGGAGCACAGCCCCAGCATTTT TRBV7-9 15 TRBJ1-5 NA TRBD1
CASSDGTGGYNSPLHF TGTGCCAGCAGTGACGGGACAGGGGGCTATAATTCACCCCTCCACTTT TRBV6-4 16 TRBJ1-6 NA TRBD1
CARSPAGRSYQPQHF TGTGCCAGAAGCCCCGCTGGGAGAAGTTATCAGCCCCAGCATTTT TRBV5-3 15 TRBJ1-5 NA NA
CASTSNTEAFF TGTGCCAGCACTAGCAACACTGAAGCTTTCTTT TRBV28 11 TRBJ1-1 NA NA
CASSSQGSTEAFF TGTGCCAGCAGTAGTCAGGGGAGCACTGAAGCTTTCTTT TRBV28 13 TRBJ1-1 NA NA
CASSDRQMGQKKQFF TGTGCCAGCAGTGACAGACAGATGGGGCAAAAAAAGCAGTTCTTC TRBV6-6 15 TRBJ2-1 NA NA